This T cell receptor beta chain was captured by sequencing in a study of regulatory T cells in long-lasting Graves disease. Study-wide points: Under persistent disease, TRBV28, TRBJ1-2 and TRBJ2-5 were used preferentially. Compared with new cases, persistent Graves' patients showed reduced TCR diversity.

The V and J ends lost 3 bases and 2 bases, in that order; junction bases with no gene match: 14. CDR1 is SQVTM and CDR2 is ANQGSEA in the germline V gene. The CDR3 runs to 18 residues. The sample's time point: newly diagnosed GD, antithyroid drugs for less than 3 months. Extracted PBMC RNA gave rise to the TCR library. This clonotype was counted ten times or more. Its matching antigen is unknown. In building TCR beta libraries, iRepertoire HTBI primers were used together with Arm-PCR of CDR3 regions. Authors' analysis steps: Spanning all samples, the identified segments comprised over 50 TRBV and around 13 TRBJ. TCRdb re-derived calls from the multiplex PCR reads in MiXCR, one entry per CDR3 protein. The V and J calls and clone size come from TCRdb's table, not from the authors' own analysis. The table includes roughly 350,000 distinct CDR3 sequences, around 15% detected once. These sequences were also reported in another study, on T cells in Graves' hyperthyroidism and ophthalmopathy. That study reports: Uncontrolled infection, other autoimmune disease, pregnancy and lactation each barred patients from inclusion.

This clonotype was obtained from a woman under 30 with Graves disease. Sequencing used peripheral blood mononuclear cells (PBMCs), obtained at new diagnosis, from a patient treated with antithyroid drugs. The chain links TRBV29-1 to TRBJ2-7; TRBD2 matches at 12 bases. CDR3 in amino acids: CSVDGGWLAGGSAYEQYF. The CDR3 DNA sequence: TGCAGCGTTGATGGGGGGTGGCTAGCGGGAGGGTCGGCCTACGAGCAGTACTTC.